This TCR beta chain was captured in a study of control samples from healthy donors and cancer patients. Libraries were prepared by immunoSEQ multiplex PCR; TCRdb keeps only in-frame clonotypes and omits some of them. The table lists approximately 130,000 clones, 87% of them singletons. The V end lost 2 bases, the J end lost 4 bases, and 12 bases lay between the germline ends. Per the germline V gene, CDR1 is KGHSH and CDR2 is LQKENI. The CDR3 runs to 15 residues. This TCR was recovered from a man aged 30-40 years in good health. V usage is TRBV18 and J usage is TRBJ1-3; D may be TRBD1 (5 bases). Sequencing was performed on blood. The CDR3 region has the DNA TGTGCCAGCTCACCAAGCGGGACGGTCGGAAACACCATATATTTT. Its translation: CASSPSGTVGNTIYF.